This TCR beta chain was profiled in a study of blood T cell repertoires in COVID-19. As for the study in general: The United States, Italy and Spain were the sources of the acute and convalescent COVID-19 samples. From T cells, B-cell-depleted T cells, or PBMCs came the material, which was cDNA or gDNA.

In the authors' methods: Reference gene primer amplification gave estimated nucleated cell counts. Produced via immunoSEQ multiplex PCR; TCRdb's table is partial and in-frame only. V and J calls and clone size follow that table, whereas D and trimming were derived from the DNA. Among about 41,000 clones listed, under 85% were seen once. This CDR3 is built from 15 residues. The ends lost 5 bases at V and 7 bases at J; junction bases unmatched: 13. CDR1 and CDR2 from the germline V gene are SGHRS and YFSETQ. The clonotype was recovered from a woman aged 80 or over with acute or convalescent COVID-19. Sequencing was carried out using peripheral blood. This chain links TRBV5-1 with TRBJ1-1, with 8 bases that match TRBD1. The CDR3 sequence is CASRRDRPLVGEAFF. The CDR3 region has the DNA TGCGCCAGCAGACGGGACAGGCCCCTGGTAGGTGAAGCTTTCTTT.